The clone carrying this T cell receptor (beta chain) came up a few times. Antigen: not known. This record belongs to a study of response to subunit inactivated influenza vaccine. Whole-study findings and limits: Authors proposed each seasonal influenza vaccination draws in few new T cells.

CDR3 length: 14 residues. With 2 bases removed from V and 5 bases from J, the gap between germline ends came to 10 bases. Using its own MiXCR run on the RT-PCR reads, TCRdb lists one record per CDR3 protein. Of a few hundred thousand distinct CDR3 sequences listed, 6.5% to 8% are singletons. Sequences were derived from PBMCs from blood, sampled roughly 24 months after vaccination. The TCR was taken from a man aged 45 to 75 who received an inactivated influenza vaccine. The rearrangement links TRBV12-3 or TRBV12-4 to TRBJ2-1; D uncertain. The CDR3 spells CASSLTAANNEQFF. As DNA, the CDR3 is TGTGCCAGCAGTTTAACGGCAGCTAACAATGAGCAGTTCTTC.